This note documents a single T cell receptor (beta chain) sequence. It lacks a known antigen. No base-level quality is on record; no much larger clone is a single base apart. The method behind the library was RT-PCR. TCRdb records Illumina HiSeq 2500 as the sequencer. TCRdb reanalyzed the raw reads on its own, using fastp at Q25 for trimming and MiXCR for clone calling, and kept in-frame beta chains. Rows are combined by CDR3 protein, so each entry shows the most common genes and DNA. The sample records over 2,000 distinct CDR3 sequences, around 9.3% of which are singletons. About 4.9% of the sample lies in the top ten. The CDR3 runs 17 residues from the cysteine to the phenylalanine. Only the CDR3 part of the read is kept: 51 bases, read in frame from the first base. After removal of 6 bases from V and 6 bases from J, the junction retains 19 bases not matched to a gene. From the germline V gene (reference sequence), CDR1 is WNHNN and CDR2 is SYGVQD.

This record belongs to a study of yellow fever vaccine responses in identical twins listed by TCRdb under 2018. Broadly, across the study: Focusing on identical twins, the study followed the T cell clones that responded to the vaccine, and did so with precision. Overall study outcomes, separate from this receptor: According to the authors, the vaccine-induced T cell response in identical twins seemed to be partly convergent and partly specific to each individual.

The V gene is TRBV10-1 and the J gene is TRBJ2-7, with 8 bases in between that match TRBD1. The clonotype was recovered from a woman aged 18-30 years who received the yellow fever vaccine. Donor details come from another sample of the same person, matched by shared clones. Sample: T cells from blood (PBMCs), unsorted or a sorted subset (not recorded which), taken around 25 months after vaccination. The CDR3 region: CASRMTRGTGPPREQYF. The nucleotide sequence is TGCGCCAGCAGGATGACTAGGGGGACAGGACCCCCTCGCGAGCAGTACTTC.